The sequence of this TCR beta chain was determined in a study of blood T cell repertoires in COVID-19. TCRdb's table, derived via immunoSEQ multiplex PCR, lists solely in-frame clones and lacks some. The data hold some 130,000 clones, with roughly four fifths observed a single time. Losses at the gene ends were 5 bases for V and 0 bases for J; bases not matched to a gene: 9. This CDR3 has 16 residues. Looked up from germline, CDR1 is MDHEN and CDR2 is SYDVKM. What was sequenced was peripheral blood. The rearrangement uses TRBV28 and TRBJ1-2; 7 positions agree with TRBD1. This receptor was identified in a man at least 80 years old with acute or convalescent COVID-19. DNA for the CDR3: TGTGCCAGCAGTCCGCCAGACAGGGTGGCTAACTATGGCTACACCTTC. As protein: CASSPPDRVANYGYTF.